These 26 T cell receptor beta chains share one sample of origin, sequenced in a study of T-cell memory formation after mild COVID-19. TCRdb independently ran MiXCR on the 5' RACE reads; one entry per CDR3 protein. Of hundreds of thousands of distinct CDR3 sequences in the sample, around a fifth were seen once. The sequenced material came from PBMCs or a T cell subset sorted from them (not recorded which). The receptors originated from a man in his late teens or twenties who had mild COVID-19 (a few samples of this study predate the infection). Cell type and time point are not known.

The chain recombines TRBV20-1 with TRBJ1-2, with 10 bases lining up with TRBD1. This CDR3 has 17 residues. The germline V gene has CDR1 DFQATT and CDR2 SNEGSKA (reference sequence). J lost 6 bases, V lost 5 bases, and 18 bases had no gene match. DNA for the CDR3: TGCAGTGCTCCAAGAGCCGAGACAGGGGGCAATTCGGATGGCTACACCTTC. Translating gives CSAPRAETGGNSDGYTF.

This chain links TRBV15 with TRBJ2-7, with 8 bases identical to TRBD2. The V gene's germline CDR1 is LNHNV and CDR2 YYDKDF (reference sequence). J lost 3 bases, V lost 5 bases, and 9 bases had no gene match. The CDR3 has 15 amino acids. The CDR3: CATSSGGRENYEQYV. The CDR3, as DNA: TGTGCCACCAGCTCGGGGGGGCGCGAAAACTACGAGCAGTACGTC.

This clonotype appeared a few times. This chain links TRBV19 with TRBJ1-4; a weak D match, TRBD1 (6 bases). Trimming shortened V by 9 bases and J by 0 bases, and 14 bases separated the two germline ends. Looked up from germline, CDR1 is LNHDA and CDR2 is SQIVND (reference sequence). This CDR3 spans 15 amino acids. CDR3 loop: CARNTEGATNEKLFF. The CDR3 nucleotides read TGTGCCAGGAATACCGAGGGGGCAACTAATGAAAAACTGTTTTTT.

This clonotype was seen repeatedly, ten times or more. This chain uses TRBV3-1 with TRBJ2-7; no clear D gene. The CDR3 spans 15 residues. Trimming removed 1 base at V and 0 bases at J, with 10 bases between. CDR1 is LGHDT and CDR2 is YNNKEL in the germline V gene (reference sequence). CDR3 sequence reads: CASSQGKGFSYEQYF. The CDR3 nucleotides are TGTGCCAGCAGCCAAGGAAAGGGTTTCTCCTACGAGCAGTACTTC.

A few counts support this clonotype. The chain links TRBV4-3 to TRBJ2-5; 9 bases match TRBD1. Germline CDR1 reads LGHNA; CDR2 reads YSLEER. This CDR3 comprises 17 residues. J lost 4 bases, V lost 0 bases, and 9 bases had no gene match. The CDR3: CASSQDWGQGAGETQYF. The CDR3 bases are TGCGCCAGCAGCCAAGATTGGGGACAGGGAGCAGGAGAGACCCAGTACTTC.

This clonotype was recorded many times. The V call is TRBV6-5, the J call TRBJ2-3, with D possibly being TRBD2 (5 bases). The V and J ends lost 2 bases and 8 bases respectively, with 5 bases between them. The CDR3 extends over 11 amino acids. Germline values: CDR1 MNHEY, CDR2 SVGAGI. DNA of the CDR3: TGTGCCAGCAGTTACGGAGGTACGCAGTATTTT. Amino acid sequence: CASSYGGTQYF.

CDR3: CASARIRDYGYTF. For the CDR3, the DNA is TGTGCCAGCGCGCGGATACGAGACTATGGCTACACCTTC. This chain links TRBV6-2 or TRBV6-3 with TRBJ1-2; D is unresolved. Trimming removed 8 bases from V and 3 bases from J, with 13 bases in between. This CDR3 contains 13 residues. Germline V lookup: CDR1 MNHEY, CDR2 SVGEGT.

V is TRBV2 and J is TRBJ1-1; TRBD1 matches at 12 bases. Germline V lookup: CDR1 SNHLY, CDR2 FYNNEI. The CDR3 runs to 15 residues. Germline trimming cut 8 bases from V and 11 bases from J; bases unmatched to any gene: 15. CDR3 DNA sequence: TGTGCCAGCCAGTCCCCCGGGACAGGGGGCCCCTGGGCTTTCTTT. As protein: CASQSPGTGGPWAFF.

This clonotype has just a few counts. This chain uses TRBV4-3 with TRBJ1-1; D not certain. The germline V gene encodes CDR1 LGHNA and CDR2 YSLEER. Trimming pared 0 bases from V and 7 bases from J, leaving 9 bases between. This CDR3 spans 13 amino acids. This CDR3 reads CASSQDGWDEAFF. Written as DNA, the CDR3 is TGCGCCAGCAGCCAAGACGGGTGGGATGAAGCTTTCTTT.

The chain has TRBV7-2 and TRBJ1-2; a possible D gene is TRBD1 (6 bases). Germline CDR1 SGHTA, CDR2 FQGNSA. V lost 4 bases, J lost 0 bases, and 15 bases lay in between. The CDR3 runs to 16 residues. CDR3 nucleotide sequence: TGTGCCAGCAGCTGGCGGGTCGGACAGACTAACTATGGCTACACCTTC. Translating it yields CASSWRVGQTNYGYTF.

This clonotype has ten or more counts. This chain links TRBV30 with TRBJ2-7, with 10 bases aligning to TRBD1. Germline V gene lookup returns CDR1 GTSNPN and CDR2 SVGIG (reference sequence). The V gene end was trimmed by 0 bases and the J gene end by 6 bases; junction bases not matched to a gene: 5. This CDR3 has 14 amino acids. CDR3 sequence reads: CAWSVLGDRGEQYF. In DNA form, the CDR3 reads TGTGCCTGGAGTGTATTGGGGGACAGGGGCGAGCAGTACTTC.

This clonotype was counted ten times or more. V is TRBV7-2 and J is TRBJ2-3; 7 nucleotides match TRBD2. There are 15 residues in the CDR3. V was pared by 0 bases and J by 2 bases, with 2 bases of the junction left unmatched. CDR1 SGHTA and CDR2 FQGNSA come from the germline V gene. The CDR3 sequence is CASSLAGGVTDTQYF. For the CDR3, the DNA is TGTGCCAGCAGCTTAGCGGGGGGGGTCACAGATACGCAGTATTTT.

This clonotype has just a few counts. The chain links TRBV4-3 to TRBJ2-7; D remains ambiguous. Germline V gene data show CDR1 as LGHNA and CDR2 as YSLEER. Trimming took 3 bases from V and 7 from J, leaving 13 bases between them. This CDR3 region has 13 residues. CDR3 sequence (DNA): TGCGCCAGCAGCCACCTCACAAAACGGGAGCAGTACTTC. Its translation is CASSHLTKREQYF.

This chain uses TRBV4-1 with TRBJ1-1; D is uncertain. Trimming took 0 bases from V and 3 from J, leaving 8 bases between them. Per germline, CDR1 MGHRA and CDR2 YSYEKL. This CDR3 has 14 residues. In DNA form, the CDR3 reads TGCGCCAGCAGCCAAGAAGGGATCTACACTGAAGCTTTCTTT. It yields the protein CASSQEGIYTEAFF.

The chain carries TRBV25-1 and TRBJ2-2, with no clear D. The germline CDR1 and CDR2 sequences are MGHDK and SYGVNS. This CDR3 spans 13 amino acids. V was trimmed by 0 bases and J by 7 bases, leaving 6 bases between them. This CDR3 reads CASSEYFVGELFF. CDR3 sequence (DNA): TGTGCCAGCAGTGAATATTTCGTCGGGGAGCTGTTTTTT.

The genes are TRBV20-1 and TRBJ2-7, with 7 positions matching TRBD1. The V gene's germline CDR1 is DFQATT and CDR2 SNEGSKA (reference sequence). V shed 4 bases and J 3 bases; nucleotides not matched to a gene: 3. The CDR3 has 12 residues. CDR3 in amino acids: CSAMGQYYEQYF. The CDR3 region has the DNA TGCAGTGCTATGGGACAGTACTACGAGCAGTACTTC.

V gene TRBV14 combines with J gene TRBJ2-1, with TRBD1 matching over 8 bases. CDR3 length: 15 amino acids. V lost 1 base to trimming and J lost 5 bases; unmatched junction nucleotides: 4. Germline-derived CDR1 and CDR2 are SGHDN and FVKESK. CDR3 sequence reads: CASSQVGTGDNEQFF. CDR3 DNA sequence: TGTGCCAGCAGCCAAGTCGGGACAGGTGACAATGAGCAGTTCTTC.

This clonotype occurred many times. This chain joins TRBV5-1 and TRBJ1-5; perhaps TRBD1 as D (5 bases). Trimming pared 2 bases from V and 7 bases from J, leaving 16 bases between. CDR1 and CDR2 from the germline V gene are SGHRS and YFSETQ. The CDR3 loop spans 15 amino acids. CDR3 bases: TGCGCCAGCAGCTTTTCGGGCGGGGGAGGGCAGCCCCAGCATTTT. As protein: CASSFSGGGGQPQHF.

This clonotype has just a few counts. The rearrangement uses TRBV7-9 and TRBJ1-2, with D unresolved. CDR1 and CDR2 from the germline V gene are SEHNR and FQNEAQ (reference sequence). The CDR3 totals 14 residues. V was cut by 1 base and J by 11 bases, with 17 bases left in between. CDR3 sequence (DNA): TGTGCCAGCAGCTTAGACGTCGGTGTGTCGAGGTACACCTTC. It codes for CASSLDVGVSRYTF.

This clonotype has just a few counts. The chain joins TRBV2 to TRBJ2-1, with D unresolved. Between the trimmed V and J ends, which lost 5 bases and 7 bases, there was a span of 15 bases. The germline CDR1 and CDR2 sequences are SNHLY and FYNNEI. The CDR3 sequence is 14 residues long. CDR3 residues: CASSRPPSRNEQFF. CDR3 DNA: TGTGCCAGCAGTAGACCCCCGAGCCGAAATGAGCAGTTCTTC.

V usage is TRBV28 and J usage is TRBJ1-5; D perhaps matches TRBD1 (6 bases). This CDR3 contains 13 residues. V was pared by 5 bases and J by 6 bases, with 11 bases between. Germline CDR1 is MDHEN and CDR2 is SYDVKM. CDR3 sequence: CASSPLQGQPQHF. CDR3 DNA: TGTGCCAGCAGTCCTCTACAGGGTCAGCCCCAGCATTTT.

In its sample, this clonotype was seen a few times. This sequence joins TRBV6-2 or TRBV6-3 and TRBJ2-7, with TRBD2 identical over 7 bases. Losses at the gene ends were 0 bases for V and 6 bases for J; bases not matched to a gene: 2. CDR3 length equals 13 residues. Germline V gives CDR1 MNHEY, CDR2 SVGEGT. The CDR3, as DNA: TGTGCCAGCAGTTACTCCGGCGGGGGCGAGCAGTACTTC. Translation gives CASSYSGGGEQYF.

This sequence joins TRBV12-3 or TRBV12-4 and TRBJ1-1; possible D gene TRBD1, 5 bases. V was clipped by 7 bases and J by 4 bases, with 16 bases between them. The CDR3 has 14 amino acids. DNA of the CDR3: TGTGCCAGCAAAACGGGGCCCGCCGTCACTGAAGCTTTCTTT. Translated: CASKTGPAVTEAFF.

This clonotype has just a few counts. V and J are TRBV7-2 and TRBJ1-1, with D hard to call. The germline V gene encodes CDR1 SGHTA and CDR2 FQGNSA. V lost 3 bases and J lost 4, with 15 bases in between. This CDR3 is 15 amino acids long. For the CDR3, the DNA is TGTGCCAGCAGCTTTCATTTCGGCCGGGCCACTGAAGCTTTCTTT. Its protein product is CASSFHFGRATEAFF.

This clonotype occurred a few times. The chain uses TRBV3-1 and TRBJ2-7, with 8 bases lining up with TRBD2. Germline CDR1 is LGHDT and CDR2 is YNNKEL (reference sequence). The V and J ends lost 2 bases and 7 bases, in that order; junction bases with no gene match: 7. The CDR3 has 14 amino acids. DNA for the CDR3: TGTGCCAGCAGCCAAAGCGGGGGTAGAAGGGAGCAGTACGTC. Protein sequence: CASSQSGGRREQYV.

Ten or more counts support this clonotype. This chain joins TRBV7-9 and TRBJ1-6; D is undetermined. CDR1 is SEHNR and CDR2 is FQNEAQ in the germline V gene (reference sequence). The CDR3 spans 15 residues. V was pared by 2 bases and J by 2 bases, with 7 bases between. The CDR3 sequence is CASSLRDPYNSPLHF. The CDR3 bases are TGTGCCAGCAGCTTACGGGATCCCTATAATTCACCCCTCCACTTT.